This T cell receptor (beta chain) was identified in a study of T cell changes during pregnancy in multiple sclerosis. Germline V gene data show CDR1 as SNHLY and CDR2 as FYNNEI. The CDR3 contains 16 residues. V lost 5 bases, J lost 5 bases, and 10 bases stayed unmatched. Here immunoSEQ multiplex PCR was the method, and the copy in TCRdb shows in-frame clones only, minus some. The table lists around 80,000 clones, approximately 95% of them singletons. Sequences were derived from peripheral blood, sampled in the second trimester of pregnancy. This chain connects TRBV2 to TRBJ2-5; 11 nucleotides line up with TRBD2. This clonotype was obtained from a female donor in good health, enrolled as a control in a pregnancy study. The CDR3 is CASSQTLAGGIETQYF. CDR3 bases: TGTGCCAGCAGTCAAACTCTAGCGGGAGGTATTGAGACCCAGTACTTC.